The TCR beta chain described here comes from a study of blood T cell repertoires in COVID-19. Study-wide background: Samples of COVID-19 (acute and convalescent) were obtained from the United States, Italy and Spain. Sources were T cells, B-cell-depleted T cells, or PBMCs; the material itself was cDNA or gDNA.

The V end was cut by 4 bases, the J end by 5 bases, with 16 bases between. The germline gives CDR1 SGHRS, CDR2 YFSETQ. There are 15 residues in the CDR3. Per the authors' pipeline: Estimated nucleated cell counts came from reference gene primer amplification. Repertoires were generated with immunoSEQ multiplex PCR, while TCRdb's copy carries only in-frame clones and drops some. V, J and clone size were drawn from that table, and D and trimming were deduced from the DNA. The table records 110,000 to 150,000 clones, over 75% of them present only once. The chain uses TRBV5-1 and TRBJ2-1; maybe TRBD1 (7 bases). The sequencing input was peripheral blood. This sequence was found in a man between 50 and 59 years old with acute or convalescent COVID-19. The CDR3 DNA reads as TGCGCCAGCAGCCTGGAGGGGGCGGTAAACAATGAGCAGTTCTTC. The encoded protein is CASSLEGAVNNEQFF.